The next 12 T cell receptor beta chains were all read from a single sample in a study of spatial heterogeneity in lung cancer. TCRdb re-derived calls from the 5' RACE reads in MiXCR, one entry per CDR3 protein. The sample contains approximately 5,000 distinct CDR3 sequences, around 28% of which appear only once. The time point here: sample taken at primary tumor resection. Unsorted whole RNA from tumor, nontumor lung or frozen PBMC underwent sequencing. The sequencing used PBMCs, collected at surgery. These receptors were collected from a male donor with early-stage non-small cell lung cancer.

The V call is TRBV5-1, the J call TRBJ2-5; a possible D gene is TRBD2 (6 bases). CDR1 is SGHRS, CDR2 YFSETQ, per germline. Trimming took off 10 bases at V and 4 bases at J, with 26 bases between the two ends. The CDR3 length is 16 residues. The CDR3 loop is CAGNPSNLGGAETQYF. CDR3 DNA: TGCGCCGGCAATCCTAGCAATCTTGGAGGGGCAGAGACCCAGTACTTC.

This clonotype ranks as medium-sized. CDR3 bases: TGTGCCAGCAGCCAAGCCCTAGCGCCATCCCGCACAGATACGCAGTATTTT. It is translated as CASSQALAPSRTDTQYF. The rearrangement uses TRBV3-1 and TRBJ2-3; D is possibly TRBD2 (6 bases). Per germline, CDR1 LGHDT and CDR2 YNNKEL (reference sequence). Trimming shortened V by 1 base and J by 1 base, and 15 bases separated the two germline ends. CDR3 length: 17 amino acids.

This clonotype is medium-sized in the sample. J is TRBJ2-1 and V is TRBV7-9; no reliable D call. The V gene lost 2 bases and the J gene lost 0 bases, with 11 bases spanning the gap. The V gene's germline CDR1 is SEHNR and CDR2 FQNEAQ (reference sequence). The CDR3 covers 16 residues. CDR3: CASSLFSGHSYNEQFF. In DNA, the CDR3 is TGTGCCAGCAGCTTATTCTCAGGCCACTCCTACAATGAGCAGTTCTTC.

In this sample, this clonotype is medium-sized. The chain has TRBV2 and TRBJ1-1; no definite D call. The CDR3 is made up of 11 amino acids. V lost 8 bases and J lost 6, with 10 bases in between. CDR1 and CDR2 (germline): SNHLY, FYNNEI. The CDR3: CASGAGSEAFF. CDR3 sequence (DNA): TGTGCCAGCGGCGCGGGCTCTGAAGCTTTCTTT.

This clonotype qualifies as large (0.1 to 1%). V usage is TRBV4-1 and J usage is TRBJ2-1; 9 bases agree with TRBD2. From germline, CDR1 is MGHRA and CDR2 YSYEKL. This CDR3 is 16 amino acids long. The J segment lost 3 bases and the V segment lost 1 base, leaving 4 bases of the junction unmatched. The CDR3 is CASSQVQREVYNEQFF. DNA of the CDR3: TGCGCCAGCAGCCAAGTCCAGCGGGAGGTCTACAATGAGCAGTTCTTC.

There are a few counts of this clonotype. The chain carries TRBV28 and TRBJ2-3; D remains ambiguous. The CDR3 contains 13 residues. The V gene's germline CDR1 is MDHEN and CDR2 SYDVKM. V was shortened by 5 bases and J by 2 bases, with 8 bases between the two germline ends. The CDR3 bases are TGTGCCAGCAGTACTTCAGACACAGATACGCAGTATTTT. Its translation: CASSTSDTDTQYF.

This clonotype counts as medium-sized. V usage is TRBV7-3 and J usage is TRBJ2-1, with TRBD2 matching 8 bases. The V segment lost 2 bases and the J segment 9 bases; nucleotides outside the gene matches: 6. Germline V gives CDR1 SGHTA, CDR2 FQGTGA. The CDR3 is made up of 14 amino acids. As DNA, the CDR3 is TGTGCCAGCAGCTTAGCTACTAGCGGTGGTGAGCAGTTCTTC. Translated: CASSLATSGGEQFF.

V gene TRBV28 combines with J gene TRBJ2-1; 9 bases align to TRBD1. There are 13 residues in the CDR3. V shed 6 bases and J 8 bases; nucleotides not matched to a gene: 5. CDR1 is MDHEN and CDR2 is SYDVKM in the germline V gene. The CDR3 reads CASRRTGGHEQFF. The CDR3 bases are TGTGCCAGCAGACGTACAGGGGGCCATGAGCAGTTCTTC.

This clonotype was found a few times. The CDR3 spells CASSEYNEQFF. CDR3 coding DNA: TGTGCCAGCAGCGAATACAATGAGCAGTTCTTC. This chain uses TRBV9 with TRBJ2-1; D call uncertain. V lost 3 bases and J lost 4, with 2 bases in between. CDR3 length: 11 residues. Germline V gene sequence: CDR1 SGDLS, CDR2 YYNGEE. Combining the CDR3 with reference TRBV9 and TRBJ2-1 gives the whole variable domain DSGVTQTPKHLITATGQRVTLRCSPRSGDLSVYWYQQSLDQGLQFLIQYYNGEERAKGNILERFSAQQFPDLHSELNLSSLELGDSALYFCASSEYNEQFFGPGTRLTVL.

There are a few counts of this clonotype. This chain uses TRBV20-1 with TRBJ1-1; no reliable D call. Trimming stripped 5 bases from V and 8 bases from J, with 18 bases between. CDR3 size: 13 residues. CDR1 DFQATT and CDR2 SNEGSKA come from the germline V gene (reference sequence). The CDR3 sequence is CSAGPDPGVEAFF. The CDR3 nucleotides are TGCAGTGCTGGCCCTGACCCCGGGGTAGAAGCTTTCTTT.

Sample share makes this clonotype medium-sized. The gene calls are TRBV7-9 and TRBJ2-7, with 11 bases matching TRBD1. The V segment lost 0 bases and the J segment 4 bases; nucleotides outside the gene matches: 5. The germline V gene has CDR1 SEHNR and CDR2 FQNEAQ (reference sequence). The CDR3 sequence is 16 residues long. The CDR3 DNA follows: TGTGCCAGCAGCTTAGCGGGGACAGGGGGTGGTTACGAGCAGTACTTC. Its translation: CASSLAGTGGGYEQYF.

This chain connects TRBV3-1 to TRBJ1-1; 7 bases are shared with TRBD1. Losses at the gene ends were 4 bases for V and 0 bases for J; bases not matched to a gene: 5. This CDR3 contains 15 residues. Germline V lookup: CDR1 LGHDT, CDR2 YNNKEL (reference sequence). CDR3 DNA: TGTGCCAGCAGCCCACCTACAGGGGTGAACACTGAAGCTTTCTTT. Amino acid sequence: CASSPPTGVNTEAFF.